This passage covers 26 T cell receptor beta chains from one sample sequenced in a study of T cell repertoires and HLA-DP antigens. Assay used: immunoSEQ multiplex PCR; TCRdb lists only in-frame clones, some missing. Of about 73,000 clones in the sample, about 80% were seen once. No antigens are known for them. The material sequenced was CD4+ T cells from PBMCs. These receptors all stem from a man aged 55 to 70 in good health and CMV-seronegative.

The chain recombines TRBV5-6 with TRBJ2-3; perhaps TRBD1 as D (5 bases). The CDR3 is made up of 13 amino acids. Trimming removed 3 bases from V and 6 bases from J, with 11 bases in between. Germline V CDR1 and CDR2: SGHDT, YYEEEE. The CDR3 bases are TGTGCCAGCAGCTGGGGCCTAGGCGATACGCAGTATTTT. This codes for CASSWGLGDTQYF.

This clone came up once. The chain employs TRBV7-2 and TRBJ2-1; D might be TRBD2 (5 bases). The V gene lost 0 bases and the J gene lost 7 bases, with 16 bases spanning the gap. The V gene's germline CDR1 is SGHTA and CDR2 FQGNSA. CDR3 length equals 16 residues. DNA of the CDR3: TGTGCCAGCAGCTTAGCAGGTCAAGGGTCGGGGAATGAGCAGTTCTTC. Translation: CASSLAGQGSGNEQFF. The entire variable domain, with the rest obtained from reference TRBV7-2 and TRBJ2-1, is as follows: GAGVSQSPSNKVTEKGKDVELRCDPISGHTALYWYRQSLGQGLEFLIYFQGNSAPDKSGLPSDRFSAERTGGSVSTLTIQRTQQEDSAVYLCASSLAGQGSGNEQFFGPGTRLTVL.

This clone was counted a single time. This chain joins TRBV6-6 and TRBJ1-3; 8 positions match TRBD1. Unmatched junction bases numbered 8, after V lost 5 bases and J lost 2 bases. The CDR3 extends over 16 amino acids. In germline, CDR1 is MNHNY, CDR2 SVGAGI (reference sequence). This chain's CDR3 is CASSDWDRRAGNTIYF. The CDR3 DNA sequence: TGTGCCAGCAGTGACTGGGACAGGCGCGCTGGAAACACCATATATTTT.

The gene calls are TRBV30 and TRBJ2-7, with D unresolved. The CDR3 extends over 11 amino acids. Trimming stripped 1 base from V and 2 bases from J, with 3 bases between. Germline V gene lookup returns CDR1 GTSNPN and CDR2 SVGIG (reference sequence). The DNA of the CDR3 is TGTGCCTGGAGTGGGGCCTACGAGCAGTACTTC. The encoded protein is CAWSGAYEQYF.

The chain links TRBV27 to TRBJ1-2; D gene uncertain. Trimming removed 5 bases at V and 0 bases at J, with 10 bases between. There are 14 residues in the CDR3. Germline V gene lookup returns CDR1 MNHEY and CDR2 SMNVEV (reference sequence). The CDR3 sequence: CASSRAEANYGYTF. As DNA, the CDR3 is TGTGCCAGCAGTAGGGCAGAAGCTAACTATGGCTACACCTTC.

For this clone: Other nucleotide sequences from this sample produce the same CDR3. Here the CDR3 DNA reads TGTGCCAGCAGTGATACGGGGGGCCGAGGTAATGAAAAACTGTTTTTT. It translates to CASSDTGGRGNEKLFF. The chain couples TRBV6-1 to TRBJ1-4; the D gene is possibly TRBD1 (6 bases). The V gene lost 3 bases and the J gene lost 4 bases, with 15 bases spanning the gap. CDR3 length: 16 residues. CDR1 is MNHNS, CDR2 SASEGT, per germline.

The chain is built from TRBV5-1 and TRBJ2-3, with 9 bases identical to TRBD2. Losses at the gene ends were 4 bases for V and 6 bases for J; bases not matched to a gene: 12. The germline V gene encodes CDR1 SGHRS and CDR2 YFSETQ. This CDR3 comprises 16 residues. CDR3 loop: CASSPGASGDGDTQYF. CDR3 coding DNA: TGCGCCAGCAGCCCTGGGGCTAGCGGGGACGGTGATACGCAGTATTTT.

The CDR3 loop reads CASSLAQGDSQAEAFF. CDR3 sequence (DNA): TGTGCCAGCAGCTTAGCTCAGGGGGATAGTCAAGCTGAAGCTTTCTTT. The genes are TRBV7-8 and TRBJ1-1, with 7 positions matching TRBD1. The trim removed 0 bases at V and 6 bases at J, leaving 10 bases unmatched. The germline CDR1 and CDR2 sequences are SGHVS and FQNEAQ. The CDR3 runs 16 residues.

This clone was detected only a few times. V is TRBV5-4 and J is TRBJ1-6, with 7 bases aligning to TRBD1. Germline V gene sequence: CDR1 SGHNT, CDR2 YYREEE (reference sequence). This CDR3 spans 14 amino acids. V lost 7 bases, J lost 7 bases, and 8 bases stayed unmatched. Here the CDR3 DNA reads TGTGCCAGCTCCAGGGGGTCAAACAATTCACCCCTCCACTTT. Its protein is CASSRGSNNSPLHF.

This clone was picked up a small number of times. The J gene is TRBJ1-4, the V gene TRBV7-9; unclear D gene. The CDR3 spans 15 residues. Per germline, CDR1 SEHNR and CDR2 FQNEAQ (reference sequence). Trimming cost V 7 bases and J 0 bases, with 12 bases left between them. In DNA, the CDR3 is TGTGCCAGCAACCGGAGGGATGCAACTAATGAAAAACTGTTTTTT. Encoded protein: CASNRRDATNEKLFF.

This sequence joins TRBV6-5 and TRBJ2-5; D possibly corresponds to TRBD2 (5 bases). CDR3 length: 15 amino acids. Germline values: CDR1 MNHEY, CDR2 SVGAGI. Deletions cut 1 base from V and 4 bases from J, with 13 bases between. The CDR3 spells CASSYWTGKRETQYF. The CDR3 region has the DNA TGTGCCAGCAGTTACTGGACGGGGAAACGAGAGACCCAGTACTTC.

The chain carries TRBV7-2 and TRBJ2-7, with D perhaps matching TRBD1 (6 bases). CDR1 and CDR2 (germline): SGHTA, FQGNSA. This CDR3 comprises 14 residues. Deletions cut 2 bases from V and 1 base from J, with 9 bases between. The CDR3 spells CASSLTGQSYEQYF. The DNA for the CDR3 is TGTGCCAGCAGCTTAACCGGACAGTCCTACGAGCAGTACTTC.

This sequence joins TRBV7-2 and TRBJ1-5; D remains unclear. The CDR3 length is 16 residues. The V gene's germline CDR1 is SGHTA and CDR2 FQGNSA. V was shortened by 5 bases and J by 2 bases, with 16 bases between the two germline ends. The CDR3 DNA is TGTGCCAGCAGCCCAGACACCAGCGCCCGCAATCAGCCCCAGCATTTT. Translating it yields CASSPDTSARNQPQHF.

The chain uses TRBV5-6 and TRBJ2-1; 9 positions match TRBD2. CDR3 length: 15 amino acids. Germline values: CDR1 SGHDT, CDR2 YYEEEE. Germline trimming cut 2 bases from V and 8 bases from J; bases unmatched to any gene: 8. The CDR3: CASSLPGLAVDEQFF. In nucleotides, the CDR3 is TGTGCCAGCAGCTTACCGGGACTAGCTGTCGATGAGCAGTTCTTC.

The CDR3 loop reads CASSLQDSTEAFF. The CDR3, as DNA: TGCGCCAGCAGCTTGCAGGATTCCACTGAAGCTTTCTTT. The chain recombines TRBV5-1 with TRBJ1-1, with unresolved D. Germline V lookup: CDR1 SGHRS, CDR2 YFSETQ. The V and J ends lost 1 base and 4 bases respectively, with 8 bases between them. The CDR3 runs 13 residues. Looking up the rest from reference TRBV5-1 and TRBJ1-1 gives the full variable domain: KAGVTQTPRYLIKTRGQQVTLSCSPISGHRSVSWYQQTPGQGLQFLFEYFSETQRNKGNFPGRFSGRQFSNSRSEMNVSTLELGDSALYLCASSLQDSTEAFFGQGTRLTVV.

The rearrangement joins TRBV5-4 to TRBJ2-7, with 8 bases that match TRBD2. CDR1 and CDR2 (germline): SGHNT, YYREEE (reference sequence). This CDR3 region has 16 residues. Trimming removed 4 bases from V and 5 bases from J; junction bases left unmatched: 14. In nucleotides, the CDR3 is TGTGCCAGCAGCCCAGGCCGGACTAGCCTTGGGCACGAGCAGTACTTC. It yields the protein CASSPGRTSLGHEQYF.

The chain couples TRBV6-6 to TRBJ1-1, with D perhaps matching TRBD1 (5 bases). Between the trimmed V and J ends, which lost 7 bases and 3 bases, there was a span of 12 bases. Germline CDR1 is MNHNY and CDR2 is SVGAGI (reference sequence). The CDR3 covers 13 residues. The CDR3 reads CASTWGGDTEAFF. Here the CDR3 DNA reads TGTGCCAGCACCTGGGGGGGGGACACTGAAGCTTTCTTT.

The chain is built from TRBV30 and TRBJ2-3; D perhaps matches TRBD2 (6 bases). V shed 1 base and J shed 2 bases, with 10 bases lying between them. CDR1 is GTSNPN, CDR2 SVGIG, per germline (reference sequence). The CDR3 is 14 amino acids. CDR3: CAWSGGEATDTQYF. The CDR3 bases are TGTGCCTGGAGTGGGGGGGAGGCCACAGATACGCAGTATTTT.

V and J are TRBV19 and TRBJ1-1; the D is unclear. V lost 7 bases, J lost 1 base, and 13 bases lay in between. Germline values: CDR1 LNHDA, CDR2 SQIVND (reference sequence). CDR3 size: 14 residues. For the CDR3, the DNA is TGTGCCAGTACCCCTTCGGGATCGAACACTGAAGCTTTCTTT. This sequence encodes CASTPSGSNTEAFF.

The V and J genes are TRBV5-5 and TRBJ2-7, with 7 bases identical to TRBD1. V lost 4 bases to trimming and J lost 2 bases; unmatched junction nucleotides: 9. The CDR3 covers 15 residues. The germline V gene has CDR1 SGHKS and CDR2 YYEKEE (reference sequence). The CDR3 nucleotides are TGTGCCAGCAGCCCCTGGCGACAGGGCACCTACGAGCAGTACTTC. It encodes CASSPWRQGTYEQYF.

Here the CDR3 DNA reads TGTGCCTGGAGTTCCCTGGCCCAGGGGGGCTACACCTTC. It specifies CAWSSLAQGGYTF. This chain links TRBV30 with TRBJ1-2; D may be TRBD1 (6 bases). With 2 bases removed from V and 8 bases from J, the gap between germline ends came to 15 bases. The CDR3 spans 13 residues. Germline V CDR1 and CDR2: GTSNPN, SVGIG (reference sequence).

Of note for this clone: Relative to the germline gene, one junction end is altered; a read error may explain this. The chain is built from TRBV6-6 and TRBJ2-1; 10 nucleotides align to TRBD2. The CDR3 contains 14 residues. Per germline, CDR1 MNHNY and CDR2 SVGAGI (reference sequence). CDR3 in amino acids: CASMGAGGRPEQFF. For the CDR3, the DNA is TGTGCTAGCATGGGAGCGGGGGGGCGCCCTGAGCAGTTCTTC.

This clone was seen a handful of times. The chain employs TRBV4-1 and TRBJ2-5; D may be TRBD2 (6 bases). The CDR3 spans 15 residues. The germline V gene encodes CDR1 MGHRA and CDR2 YSYEKL. Trimming removed 0 bases from V and 5 bases from J, with 13 bases in between. DNA of the CDR3: TGCGCCAGCAGCCAAGATGCGGGGCCCCGGGAGACCCAGTACTTC. This sequence encodes CASSQDAGPRETQYF.

The V gene is TRBV30, the J gene TRBJ1-1; TRBD1 is a possible D gene (6 bases). CDR1 is GTSNPN, CDR2 SVGIG, per germline (reference sequence). Trimming removed 4 bases from V and 0 bases from J, with 12 bases in between. The CDR3 is 14 amino acids. CDR3 coding DNA: TGTGCCTGGACCCGGACAGACTTGAACACTGAAGCTTTCTTT. It codes for CAWTRTDLNTEAFF.

This clone was seen only a few times. The chain recombines TRBV7-9 with TRBJ1-6; D is unresolved. Germline lookup yields CDR1 SEHNR and CDR2 FQNEAQ (reference sequence). The CDR3 has 14 amino acids. Between the trimmed V and J ends, which lost 7 bases and 2 bases, there was a span of 9 bases. For the CDR3, the DNA is TGTGCCAGCACCCGGGAGCCCTATAATTCACCCCTCCACTTT. Amino acids: CASTREPYNSPLHF.

The V call is TRBV5-4, the J call TRBJ1-2; TRBD1 agrees at 7 bases. Germline V gene sequence: CDR1 SGHNT, CDR2 YYREEE (reference sequence). The J segment lost 9 bases and the V segment lost 4 bases, leaving 9 bases of the junction unmatched. This CDR3 has 13 residues. The CDR3 DNA is TGTGCCAGCAGCCAAACAGGGGATGAGCGCTACACCTTC. Protein product: CASSQTGDERYTF.